Listed here are 21 T cell receptor beta chains from one sample, sequenced in a study of OX40 agonist ivuxolimab in advanced cancers. Profiling relied on immunoSEQ multiplex PCR, and the TCRdb table lists in-frame clones only, not all of them. The sample holds roughly 100,000 clones; around nine tenths are singletons and the top ten take roughly 0.8%. The source was CD4+ or CD8+ T cells sorted from blood, collected in a trial of the OX40 agonist ivuxolimab. The source of these receptors is an adult with an advanced solid tumor such as melanoma, head and neck, liver or kidney cancer.

As for this clone: At one end the junction does not follow the germline gene, possibly because of a read error. This sequence joins TRBV7-1 and TRBJ1-2; D remains ambiguous. TRBV7-1 is labeled an ORF, and its function is uncertain. The CDR3 extends over 15 amino acids. The CDR3 loop reads CASSKLYHEGKTYGF. DNA for the CDR3: TGTGCCAGCAGCAAGTTATATCACGAGGGAAAGACCTATGGCTTC.

The chain couples TRBV14 to TRBJ2-7; no reliable D call. CDR1 SGHDN and CDR2 FVKESK come from the germline V gene. V lost 8 bases and J lost 2, with 13 bases in between. The CDR3 covers 13 residues. CDR3 sequence (DNA): TGTGCCAGCTCTCGGCGGAGACCCTACGAGCAGTACTTC. This codes for CASSRRRPYEQYF.

This chain uses TRBV5-1 with TRBJ2-3; the D is unclear. The CDR3 extends over 16 amino acids. Germline V lookup: CDR1 SGHRS, CDR2 YFSETQ. Trimming removed 0 bases from V and 0 bases from J, with 11 bases in between. The CDR3 loop is CASSLGRQDSTDTQYF. In DNA, the CDR3 is TGCGCCAGCAGCTTGGGGCGCCAAGATAGCACAGATACGCAGTATTTT.

This sequence joins TRBV28 and TRBJ2-7; D gene unclear. Germline CDR1 is MDHEN and CDR2 is SYDVKM. This CDR3 has 12 residues. The V end was cut by 6 bases, the J end by 2 bases, with 8 bases between. CDR3 in DNA: TGTGCCAGCAGGGAAGACCCCTACGAGCAGTACTTC. Its protein is CASREDPYEQYF.

This clone came up once. V usage is TRBV7-2 and J usage is TRBJ2-7; no clear D. The CDR3 extends over 15 amino acids. V lost 6 bases to trimming and J lost 6 bases, with 21 bases between them. The germline V gene encodes CDR1 SGHTA and CDR2 FQGNSA. The CDR3: CASSQKGTDLGEQYF. CDR3 bases: TGTGCCAGCAGTCAAAAGGGAACCGACCTAGGCGAGCAGTACTTC.

The J gene is TRBJ1-2, the V gene TRBV11-2, with D perhaps TRBD1 (5 bases). This CDR3 comprises 14 residues. Germline-derived CDR1 and CDR2 are SGHAT and FQNNGV. V lost 5 bases to trimming and J lost 4 bases, with 14 bases between them. The CDR3 spells CASSPRGDSYGYTF. In nucleotides, the CDR3 is TGTGCCAGCAGCCCCCGGGGGGATAGCTATGGCTACACCTTC.

The chain combines TRBV5-4 with TRBJ2-1, with 8 bases aligning to TRBD1. The CDR3 has 15 amino acids. J gave up 5 bases and V 0 bases, and 4 bases lay outside the gene matches. Germline CDR1 is SGHNT and CDR2 is YYREEE (reference sequence). The CDR3 here is CASSLDLDRDNEQFF. In nucleotides, the CDR3 is TGTGCCAGCAGCTTGGACCTGGACAGGGACAATGAGCAGTTCTTC. The variable domain in full, completed from reference TRBV5-4 and TRBJ2-1, reads ETGVTQSPTHLIKTRGQQVTLRCSSQSGHNTVSWYQQALGQGPQFIFQYYREEENGRGNFPPRFSGLQFPNYSSELNVNALELDDSALYLCASSLDLDRDNEQFFGPGTRLTVL.

The rearrangement links TRBV30 to TRBJ2-3, with D uncertain. The CDR3 loop spans 13 amino acids. Germline lookup yields CDR1 GTSNPN and CDR2 SVGIG (reference sequence). Trimming removed 0 bases at V and 2 bases at J, with 6 bases between. DNA of the CDR3: TGTGCCTGGAGTGTAATGGTCACAGATACGCAGTATTTT. It encodes CAWSVMVTDTQYF. Full variable domain (outside the CDR3, taken from reference TRBV30 and TRBJ2-3): SQTIHQWPATLVQPVGSPLSLECTVEGTSNPNLYWYRQAAGRGLQLLFYSVGIGQISSEVPQNLSASRPQDRQFILSSKKLLLSDSGFYLCAWSVMVTDTQYFGPGTRLTVL.

The V and J genes are TRBV6-6 and TRBJ1-1, with a weak D call TRBD1 (5 bases). Trimming removed 2 bases from V and 6 bases from J, with 13 bases in between. Per the germline V gene, CDR1 is MNHNY and CDR2 is SVGAGI (reference sequence). This CDR3 is 14 amino acids long. The CDR3, as DNA: TGTGCCAGCAGTTACGCTGGGGGAAGGGCTGAAGCTTTCTTT. Protein: CASSYAGGRAEAFF.

V and J are TRBV7-2 and TRBJ2-7, with D maybe TRBD2 (7 bases). V dropped 6 bases and J dropped 2 bases, with 17 bases sitting between them. The CDR3 runs to 15 residues. Per germline, CDR1 SGHTA and CDR2 FQGNSA. The CDR3 protein is CASRRTGGGPYEQYF. The CDR3 DNA reads TGTGCCAGCAGGCGAACGGGGGGCGGTCCCTACGAGCAGTACTTC.

The chain carries TRBV7-2 and TRBJ1-5; D perhaps matches TRBD1 (5 bases). There are 14 residues in the CDR3. V lost 5 bases and J 4 bases, leaving 12 bases between the germline ends. Germline CDR1 reads SGHTA; CDR2 reads FQGNSA. CDR3: CASSPQGGNQPQHF. The CDR3 nucleotides are TGTGCCAGCAGCCCTCAGGGCGGGAATCAGCCCCAGCATTTT.

The V call is TRBV18, the J call TRBJ2-7; maybe TRBD2 (6 bases). The CDR3 has 16 amino acids. CDR1 and CDR2 (germline): KGHSH, LQKENI. V was clipped by 5 bases and J by 1 base, with 18 bases between them. The CDR3 spells CASSNGAGTASYEQYF. The DNA for the CDR3 is TGTGCCAGCTCAAACGGAGCCGGGACTGCTTCCTACGAGCAGTACTTC.

This chain uses TRBV10-3 with TRBJ1-2; TRBD1 matches 8 bases. Germline values: CDR1 ENHRY, CDR2 SYGVKD. The CDR3 runs 13 residues. The trim removed 4 bases at V and 8 bases at J, leaving 6 bases unmatched. In DNA, the CDR3 is TGTGCCATCAGTGTTCAGGGGGCGGAGGGCTACACCTTC. Protein sequence: CAISVQGAEGYTF.

The rearrangement joins TRBV4-3 to TRBJ2-6, with D unclear. In germline, CDR1 is LGHNA, CDR2 YSLEER. The CDR3 consists of 16 residues. Trimming cost V 4 bases and J 0 bases, with 10 bases left between them. CDR3 protein: CASSLFGDSGANVLTF. The DNA of the CDR3 is TGCGCCAGCAGCCTCTTTGGGGACTCTGGGGCCAACGTCCTGACTTTC.

The genes are TRBV6-5 and TRBJ1-6; D is undetermined. The CDR3 sequence is 14 residues long. Trimming took off 4 bases at V and 8 bases at J, with 12 bases between the two ends. The germline V gene encodes CDR1 MNHEY and CDR2 SVGAGI. In nucleotides, the CDR3 is TGTGCCAGCAGTTTACTCGTAGCCGATTCACCCCTCCACTTT. Its translation is CASSLLVADSPLHF.

This sequence joins TRBV13 and TRBJ2-3, with a weak D call TRBD2 (6 bases). Germline lookup yields CDR1 PRHDT and CDR2 FYEKMQ (reference sequence). The V end lost 3 bases, the J end lost 4 bases, and 11 bases lay between the germline ends. This CDR3 has 14 residues. The DNA of the CDR3 is TGTGCCAGCAGCTTCCCCGGGGGATCAGATACGCAGTATTTT. This codes for CASSFPGGSDTQYF.

This chain joins TRBV28 and TRBJ1-2, with TRBD1 as a possible D gene (5 bases). Germline lookup yields CDR1 MDHEN and CDR2 SYDVKM. CDR3 size: 12 residues. Trimming pared 6 bases from V and 4 bases from J, leaving 9 bases between. The CDR3 here is CASSPGTYGYTF. The CDR3 DNA is TGTGCCAGCAGCCCCGGGACCTATGGCTACACCTTC.

This clone was counted a single time. The J gene is TRBJ1-1, the V gene TRBV19, with 9 bases aligning to TRBD1. The CDR3 has 13 residues. The germline CDR1 and CDR2 sequences are LNHDA and SQIVND (reference sequence). The V and J ends lost 6 bases and 4 bases, in that order; junction bases with no gene match: 3. This CDR3 reads CASRDRGGTEAFF. The CDR3 DNA reads as TGTGCCAGTAGAGACAGGGGGGGCACTGAAGCTTTCTTT.

The chain uses TRBV6-4 and TRBJ1-1; the match to TRBD1 covers 8 bases. Germline loops: CDR1 MRHNA, CDR2 SNTAGT. V gave up 6 bases and J gave up 5 bases; unmatched junction bases: 2. CDR3 length: 12 residues. CDR3 sequence (DNA): TGTGCCAGCAGGACAGGGGAAACTGAAGCTTTCTTT. Translation gives CASRTGETEAFF.

Here the CDR3 DNA reads TGTGCCAGCAGCTTTGGACAGCCCACAGATACGCAGTATTTT. It codes for CASSFGQPTDTQYF. The chain combines TRBV5-4 with TRBJ2-3; D perhaps matches TRBD1 (6 bases). Germline CDR1 is SGHNT and CDR2 is YYREEE (reference sequence). This CDR3 spans 14 amino acids. Deletions cut 2 bases from V and 2 bases from J, with 9 bases between.

In DNA, the CDR3 is TGCGCCAGCAGGTCCGGGACAGCCCTTAACTATGGCTACACCTTC. As protein: CASRSGTALNYGYTF. V is TRBV5-1 and J is TRBJ1-2, with 7 bases identical to TRBD1. Trimming removed 5 bases from V and 1 base from J; junction bases left unmatched: 8. Per germline, CDR1 SGHRS and CDR2 YFSETQ. The CDR3 contains 15 residues.